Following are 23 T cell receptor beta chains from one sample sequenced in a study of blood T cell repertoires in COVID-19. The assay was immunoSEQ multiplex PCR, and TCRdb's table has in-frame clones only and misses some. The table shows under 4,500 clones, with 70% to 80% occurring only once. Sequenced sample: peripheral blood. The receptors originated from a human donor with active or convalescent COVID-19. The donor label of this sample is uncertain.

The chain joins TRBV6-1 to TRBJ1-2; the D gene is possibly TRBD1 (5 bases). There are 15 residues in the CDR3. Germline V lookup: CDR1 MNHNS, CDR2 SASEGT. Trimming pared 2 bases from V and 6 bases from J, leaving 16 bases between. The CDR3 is CASSEPPPGYHGYTF. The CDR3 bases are TGTGCCAGCAGTGAACCTCCCCCAGGGTACCATGGCTACACCTTC.

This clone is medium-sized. CDR3 nucleotides: TGTGCCAGCAGACCTACAGGGGAGGAGACCCAGTACTTC. Its translation: CASRPTGEETQYF. V gene TRBV3-1 (or the pseudogene TRBV3-2) combines with J gene TRBJ2-5; 7 nucleotides align to TRBD1. The germline CDR1 and CDR2 sequences are LGHDT and YNNKEL (reference sequence). The V and J ends lost 6 bases and 5 bases, in that order; junction bases with no gene match: 6. There are 13 residues in the CDR3.

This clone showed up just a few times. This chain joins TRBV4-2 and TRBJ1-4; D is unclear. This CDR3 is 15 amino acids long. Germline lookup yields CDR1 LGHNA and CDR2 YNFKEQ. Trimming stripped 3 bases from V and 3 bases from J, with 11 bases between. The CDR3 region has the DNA TGTGCCAGCAGCCACCCGACGGGGTCTAATGAAAAACTGTTTTTT. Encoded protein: CASSHPTGSNEKLFF.

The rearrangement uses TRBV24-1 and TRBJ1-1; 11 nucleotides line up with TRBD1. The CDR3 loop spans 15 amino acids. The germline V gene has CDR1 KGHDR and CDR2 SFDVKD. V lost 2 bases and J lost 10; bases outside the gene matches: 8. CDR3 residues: CATSDSRTGGRRAFF. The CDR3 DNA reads TGTGCCACCAGTGATTCCCGGACAGGGGGCCGTAGAGCTTTCTTT.

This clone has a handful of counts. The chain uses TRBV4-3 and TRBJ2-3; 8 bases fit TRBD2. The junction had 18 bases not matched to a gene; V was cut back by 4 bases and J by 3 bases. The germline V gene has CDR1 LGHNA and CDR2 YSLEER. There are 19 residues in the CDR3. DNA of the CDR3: TGCGCCAGCAGCCGGGGGAGCACTAGCGGAGACGGGCGGACAGATACGCAGTATTTT. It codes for CASSRGSTSGDGRTDTQYF.

The CDR3 is CASSFSPGTDTQYF. The CDR3 nucleotides are TGTGCCAGCAGCTTTTCCCCGGGCACAGATACGCAGTATTTT. The chain couples TRBV5-5 to TRBJ2-3; D gene ambiguous. V was shortened by 2 bases and J by 1 base, with 8 bases between the two germline ends. Looked up from germline, CDR1 is SGHKS and CDR2 is YYEKEE (reference sequence). This CDR3 spans 14 amino acids.

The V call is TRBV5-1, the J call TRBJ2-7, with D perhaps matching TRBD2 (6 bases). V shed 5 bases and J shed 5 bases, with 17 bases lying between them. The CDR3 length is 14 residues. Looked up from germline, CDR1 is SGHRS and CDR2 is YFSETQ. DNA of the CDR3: TGCGCCAGCAGTTTTCAGACCGGCGGGAACGAGCAGTACTTC. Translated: CASSFQTGGNEQYF. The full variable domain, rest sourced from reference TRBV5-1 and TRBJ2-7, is KAGVTQTPRYLIKTRGQQVTLSCSPISGHRSVSWYQQTPGQGLQFLFEYFSETQRNKGNFPGRFSGRQFSNSRSEMNVSTLELGDSALYLCASSFQTGGNEQYFGPGTRLTVT.

The CDR3 reads CASRTEKGVAEAFF. CDR3 bases: TGTGCCAGCAGGACCGAAAAGGGAGTAGCTGAAGCTTTCTTT. This chain joins TRBV6-4 and TRBJ1-1; D ambiguous. V lost 6 bases and J 6 bases, leaving 17 bases between the germline ends. The CDR3 consists of 14 residues. Germline CDR1 is MRHNA and CDR2 is SNTAGT.

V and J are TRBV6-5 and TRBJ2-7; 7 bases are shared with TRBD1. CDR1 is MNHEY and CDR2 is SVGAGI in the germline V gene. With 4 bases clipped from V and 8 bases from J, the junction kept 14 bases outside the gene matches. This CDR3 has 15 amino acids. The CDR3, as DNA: TGTGCCAGCAGTTCCACGGGACAGTCAGGAGGAAAGCAGTACTTC. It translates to CASSSTGQSGGKQYF.

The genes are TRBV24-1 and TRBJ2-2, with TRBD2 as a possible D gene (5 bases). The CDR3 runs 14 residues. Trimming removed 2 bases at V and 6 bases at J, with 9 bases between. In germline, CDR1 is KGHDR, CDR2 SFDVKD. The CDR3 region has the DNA TGTGCCACCAGTGATTCGAGGGTCCCCGGGGAGCTGTTTTTT. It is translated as CATSDSRVPGELFF.

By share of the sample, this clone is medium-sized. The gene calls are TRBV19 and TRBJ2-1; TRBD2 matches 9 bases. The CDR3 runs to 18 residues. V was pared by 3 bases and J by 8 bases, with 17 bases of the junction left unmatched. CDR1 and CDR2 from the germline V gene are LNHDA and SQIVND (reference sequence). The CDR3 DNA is TGTGCCAGTAGTATTAGGGGGTTTCCGGGACTAGCTAGCCATGAGCAGTTCTTC. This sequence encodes CASSIRGFPGLASHEQFF.

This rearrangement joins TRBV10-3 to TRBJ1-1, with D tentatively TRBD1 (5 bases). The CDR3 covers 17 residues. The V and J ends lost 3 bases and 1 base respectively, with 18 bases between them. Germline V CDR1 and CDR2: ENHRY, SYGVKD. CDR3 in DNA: TGTGCCATCAGTGAAAGGGCAGGGCTGCTATCGAACACTGAAGCTTTCTTT. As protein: CAISERAGLLSNTEAFF.

CDR3 protein: CSVEVVRQEQFF. In DNA, the CDR3 is TGCAGCGTTGAAGTGGTCCGCCAGGAGCAGTTCTTC. The genes are TRBV29-1 and TRBJ2-1, with unresolved D. Per germline, CDR1 SQVTM and CDR2 ANQGSEA. The CDR3 spans 12 residues. The V gene lost 1 base and the J gene lost 10 bases, with 11 bases spanning the gap.

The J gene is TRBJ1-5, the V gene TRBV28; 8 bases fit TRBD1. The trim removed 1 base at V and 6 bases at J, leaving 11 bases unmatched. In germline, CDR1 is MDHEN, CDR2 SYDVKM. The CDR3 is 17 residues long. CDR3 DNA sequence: TGTGCCAGCAGTTTATCCCAGACAGGGGCTTGGAGTCAGCCCCAGCATTTT. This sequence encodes CASSLSQTGAWSQPQHF.

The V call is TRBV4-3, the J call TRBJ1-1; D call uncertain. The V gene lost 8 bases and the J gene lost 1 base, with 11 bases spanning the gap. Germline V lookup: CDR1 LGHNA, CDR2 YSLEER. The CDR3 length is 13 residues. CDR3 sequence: CASAPNRNTEAFF. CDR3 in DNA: TGCGCCAGCGCCCCGAACAGGAACACTGAAGCTTTCTTT.

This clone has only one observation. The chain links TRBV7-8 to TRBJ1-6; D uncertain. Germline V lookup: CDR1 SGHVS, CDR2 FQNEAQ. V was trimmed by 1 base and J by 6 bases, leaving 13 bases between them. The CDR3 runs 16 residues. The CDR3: CASSLDGLTPNSPLHF. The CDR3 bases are TGTGCCAGCAGCTTAGACGGTTTGACTCCTAATTCACCCCTCCACTTT.

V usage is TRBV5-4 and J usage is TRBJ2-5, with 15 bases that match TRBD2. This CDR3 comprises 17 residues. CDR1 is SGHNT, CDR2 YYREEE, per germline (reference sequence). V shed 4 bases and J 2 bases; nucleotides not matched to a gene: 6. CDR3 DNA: TGTGCCAGCAGCCGGATCGGACTAGCGGGAGGGCAAGAGACCCAGTACTTC. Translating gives CASSRIGLAGGQETQYF.

For the CDR3, the DNA is TGTGCCAGCAGTTACCTAGCGGGAGGAGGGGGGAGGTTCTTC. Translation gives CASSYLAGGGGRFF. V usage is TRBV6-2 or TRBV6-3 and J usage is TRBJ2-1; 11 nucleotides match TRBD2. Germline V gene data show CDR1 as MNHEY and CDR2 as SVGEGT. This CDR3 comprises 14 residues. V was clipped by 2 bases and J by 15 bases; unmatched bases: 9.

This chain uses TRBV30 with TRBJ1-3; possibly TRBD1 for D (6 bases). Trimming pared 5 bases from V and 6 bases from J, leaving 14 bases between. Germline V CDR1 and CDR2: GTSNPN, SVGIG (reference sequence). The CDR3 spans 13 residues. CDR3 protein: CAWSGALENTIYF. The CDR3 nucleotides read TGTGCCTGGTCAGGGGCACTAGAAAACACCATATATTTT. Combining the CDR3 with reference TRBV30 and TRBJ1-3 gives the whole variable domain SQTIHQWPATLVQPVGSPLSLECTVEGTSNPNLYWYRQAAGRGLQLLFYSVGIGQISSEVPQNLSASRPQDRQFILSSKKLLLSDSGFYLCAWSGALENTIYFGEGSWLTVV.

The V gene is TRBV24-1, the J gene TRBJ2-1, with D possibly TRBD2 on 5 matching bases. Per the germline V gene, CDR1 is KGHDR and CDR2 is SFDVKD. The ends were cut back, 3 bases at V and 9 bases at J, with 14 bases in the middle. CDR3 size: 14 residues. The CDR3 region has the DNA TGTGCCACCAGTGATCCCCGGGGTCCAAGTGAGCAGTTCTTC. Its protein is CATSDPRGPSEQFF.

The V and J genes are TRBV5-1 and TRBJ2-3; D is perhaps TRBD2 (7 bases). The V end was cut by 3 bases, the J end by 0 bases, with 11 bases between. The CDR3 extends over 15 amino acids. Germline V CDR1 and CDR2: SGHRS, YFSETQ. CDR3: CASSSGGRSTDTQYF. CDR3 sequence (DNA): TGCGCCAGCAGCTCCGGGGGGCGTAGCACAGATACGCAGTATTTT.

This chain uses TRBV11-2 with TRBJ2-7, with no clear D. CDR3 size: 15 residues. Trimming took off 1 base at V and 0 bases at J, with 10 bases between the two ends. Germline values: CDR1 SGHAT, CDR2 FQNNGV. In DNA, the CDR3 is TGTGCCAGCAGCTTAGTCTCTGGCCGCTCCTACGAGCAGTACTTC. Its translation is CASSLVSGRSYEQYF.

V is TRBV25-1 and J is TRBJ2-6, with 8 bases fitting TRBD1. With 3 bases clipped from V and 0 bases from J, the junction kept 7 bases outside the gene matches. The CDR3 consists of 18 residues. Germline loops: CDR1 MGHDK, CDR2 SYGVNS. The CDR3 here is CASSDQTGAVSGANVLTF. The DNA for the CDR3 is TGTGCCAGCAGTGACCAGACAGGGGCCGTCTCTGGGGCCAACGTCCTGACTTTC. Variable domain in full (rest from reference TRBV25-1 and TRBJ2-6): EADIYQTPRYLVIGTGKKITLECSQTMGHDKMYWYQQDPGMELHLIHYSYGVNSTEKGDLSSESTVSRIRTEHFPLTLESARPSHTSQYLCASSDQTGAVSGANVLTFGAGSRLTVL.